Listed below are T cell receptor beta chains from one sample, sequenced in a study of blood T cells in healthy people across ages. TCRdb analysed the 5' RACE reads with MiXCR anew, one entry per CDR3 protein. Of hundreds of thousands of distinct CDR3 sequences listed, approximately 25% are singletons. A further study also used this sample, focusing on T cells of mothers and their children.

The sequenced sample was blood. The receptors shown here come from a boy aged 5-17 years in good health. CDR3s include the opening cysteine and the closing phenylalanine or tryptophan. D genes are given only for firm matches. Clone size is stated in some rows and not others, as once, few, many or a class when expanded.

J gene: TRBJ2-5
clone size: -
V gene: TRBV12-3/TRBV12-4
D gene: -
CDR3 DNA: TGTGCCAGCAGTCTATTAAGACAGGAGGAGACCCAGTACTTC
CDR3 protein: CASSLLRQEETQYF

J gene: TRBJ2-5
clone size: few
V gene: TRBV5-1
D gene: TRBD2
CDR3 DNA: TGCGCCAGCAGCGAGTTTCTACGGGAGGGCCAGTACTTC
CDR3 protein: CASSEFLREGQYF

J gene: TRBJ2-1
clone size: few
V gene: TRBV28
D gene: TRBD1
CDR3 DNA: TGTGCCAGTACTTGGACAGGGCCTGAGGATGAGCAGTTCTTC
CDR3 protein: CASTWTGPEDEQFF

J gene: TRBJ1-4
clone size: -
V gene: TRBV28
D gene: -
CDR3 DNA: TGTGCCAGCAGATCCAATGAAAAACTGTTTTTT
CDR3 protein: CASRSNEKLFF

J gene: TRBJ2-1
clone size: -
V gene: TRBV29-1
D gene: -
CDR3 DNA: TGCAGCGTTGATGGGACCCCCTACAATGAGCAGTTCTTC
CDR3 protein: CSVDGTPYNEQFF

J gene: TRBJ1-1
clone size: few
V gene: TRBV5-1
D gene: TRBD1
CDR3 DNA: TGCGCCAGCAGCTTGAATCTCGGACAGGGGTCCTCGACTGAAGCTTTCTTT
CDR3 protein: CASSLNLGQGSSTEAFF

J gene: TRBJ2-1
clone size: -
V gene: TRBV6-2/TRBV6-3
D gene: TRBD2
CDR3 DNA: TGTGCCAGCAGTTACGACGGACTAGGCAACCATGAGCAGTTCTTC
CDR3 protein: CASSYDGLGNHEQFF

J gene: TRBJ2-3
clone size: few
V gene: TRBV29-1
D gene: -
CDR3 DNA: TGCAGCGTTGTTCTACATACGCAGTATTTT
CDR3 protein: CSVVLHTQYF

J gene: TRBJ2-3
clone size: -
V gene: TRBV20-1
D gene: TRBD2
CDR3 DNA: TGCAGTGCTATGCTACTAGCGGCTAGCACAGATACGCAGTATTTT
CDR3 protein: CSAMLLAASTDTQYF

J gene: TRBJ1-5
clone size: -
V gene: TRBV19
D gene: -
CDR3 DNA: TGTGCCAGTAAGAGGCGGGACAGCAATCAGCCCCAGCATTTT
CDR3 protein: CASKRRDSNQPQHF

J gene: TRBJ2-5
clone size: few
V gene: TRBV7-9
D gene: TRBD2
CDR3 DNA: TGTGCCAGCAGGGGAGGGCTAGGACAAGAGACCCAGTACTTC
CDR3 protein: CASRGGLGQETQYF

J gene: TRBJ1-2
clone size: -
V gene: TRBV29-1
D gene: -
CDR3 DNA: TGCAGCGTTGAAGATTGGGCAGGGATCTATGGCTACACCTTC
CDR3 protein: CSVEDWAGIYGYTF

J gene: TRBJ2-3
clone size: -
V gene: TRBV10-3
D gene: -
CDR3 DNA: TGTGCCATCAGTGAGGGACAGACAGATACGCAGTATTTT
CDR3 protein: CAISEGQTDTQYF

J gene: TRBJ1-2
clone size: few
V gene: TRBV25-1
D gene: -
CDR3 DNA: TGTGCCAGCAGTGAGGGTAGGAGACAGGCATATGGCTACACCTTC
CDR3 protein: CASSEGRRQAYGYTF

J gene: TRBJ2-3
clone size: once
V gene: TRBV7-6
D gene: -
CDR3 DNA: TGTGCCAGCAGCCAGGGACTCCCTAGGGATACGCAGTATTTT
CDR3 protein: CASSQGLPRDTQYF

J gene: TRBJ2-3
clone size: -
V gene: TRBV4-1
D gene: -
CDR3 DNA: TGCGCCAGCAGCCAAGCCCCCGGAGCGGGCACAGATACGCAGTATTTT
CDR3 protein: CASSQAPGAGTDTQYF

J gene: TRBJ2-1
clone size: -
V gene: TRBV20-1
D gene: -
CDR3 DNA: TGCAGTGCTAAGCTAGCGTCTAGCAATGAGCAGTTCTTC
CDR3 protein: CSAKLASSNEQFF

J gene: TRBJ2-1
clone size: few
V gene: TRBV7-6
D gene: -
CDR3 DNA: TGTGCCAGCAGCTCCAGGGAAGGGGACACCTACAATGAGCAGTTCTTC
CDR3 protein: CASSSREGDTYNEQFF

J gene: TRBJ2-1
clone size: -
V gene: TRBV29-1
D gene: TRBD2
CDR3 DNA: TGCAGCGTTTATAGGACTAGCGGCAATGAGCAGTTCTTC
CDR3 protein: CSVYRTSGNEQFF

J gene: TRBJ1-5
clone size: few
V gene: TRBV21-1
D gene: -
CDR3 DNA: TGTGCCAGCAGCAAAGGGAGAATTAGCAATCAGCCCCAGCATTTT
CDR3 protein: CASSKGRISNQPQHF

J gene: TRBJ2-1
clone size: few
V gene: TRBV28
D gene: TRBD1
CDR3 DNA: TGTGCCAGCAGTCTACCTACAGGGGCCTCCTACAATGAGCAGTTCTTC
CDR3 protein: CASSLPTGASYNEQFF

J gene: TRBJ2-7
clone size: few
V gene: TRBV27
D gene: -
CDR3 DNA: TGTGCCAGCAGTTTTGGGAATTACTACGAGCAGTACTTC
CDR3 protein: CASSFGNYYEQYF

J gene: TRBJ2-3
clone size: -
V gene: TRBV4-2
D gene: TRBD2
CDR3 DNA: TGTGCCAGCAGCCTACGACTAGCGCCTACAGATACGCAGTATTTT
CDR3 protein: CASSLRLAPTDTQYF

J gene: TRBJ1-1
clone size: -
V gene: TRBV11-2
D gene: -
CDR3 DNA: TGTGCCAGCAGCCAAATCGGGCGCCTCCGGGAGGCTTTCTTT
CDR3 protein: CASSQIGRLREAFF